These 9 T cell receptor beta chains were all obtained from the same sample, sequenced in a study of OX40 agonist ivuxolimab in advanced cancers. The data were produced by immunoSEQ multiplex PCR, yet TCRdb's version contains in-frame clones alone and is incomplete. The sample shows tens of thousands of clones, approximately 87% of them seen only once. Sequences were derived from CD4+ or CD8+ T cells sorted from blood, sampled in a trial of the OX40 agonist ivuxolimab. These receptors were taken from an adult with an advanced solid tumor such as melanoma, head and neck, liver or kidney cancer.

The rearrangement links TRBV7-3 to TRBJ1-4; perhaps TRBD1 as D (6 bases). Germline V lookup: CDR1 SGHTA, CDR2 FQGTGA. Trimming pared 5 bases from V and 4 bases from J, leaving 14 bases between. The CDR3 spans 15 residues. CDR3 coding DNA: TGTGCCAGCAGCCCGGGGGACACTTATAATGAAAAACTGTTTTTT. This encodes CASSPGDTYNEKLFF.

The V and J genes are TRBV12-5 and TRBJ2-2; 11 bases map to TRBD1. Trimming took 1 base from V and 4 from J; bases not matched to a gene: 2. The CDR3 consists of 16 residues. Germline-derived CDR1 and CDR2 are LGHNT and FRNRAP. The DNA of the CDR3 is TGTGCTAGTGGTTTGGGGACAGGGGGCCTCACCGGGGAGCTGTTTTTT. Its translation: CASGLGTGGLTGELFF.

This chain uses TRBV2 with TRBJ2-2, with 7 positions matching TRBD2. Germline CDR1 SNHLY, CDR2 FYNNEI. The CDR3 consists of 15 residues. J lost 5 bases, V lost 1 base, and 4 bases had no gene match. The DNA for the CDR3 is TGTGCCAGCAGTGAAGTGGGACTAAGGACCGGGGAGCTGTTTTTT. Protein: CASSEVGLRTGELFF.

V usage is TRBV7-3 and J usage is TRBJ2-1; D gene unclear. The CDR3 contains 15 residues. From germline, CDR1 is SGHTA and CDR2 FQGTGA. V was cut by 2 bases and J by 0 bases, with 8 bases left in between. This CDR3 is CASSLDSSSYNEQFF. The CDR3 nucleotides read TGTGCCAGCAGCTTAGACTCCAGCTCCTACAATGAGCAGTTCTTC.

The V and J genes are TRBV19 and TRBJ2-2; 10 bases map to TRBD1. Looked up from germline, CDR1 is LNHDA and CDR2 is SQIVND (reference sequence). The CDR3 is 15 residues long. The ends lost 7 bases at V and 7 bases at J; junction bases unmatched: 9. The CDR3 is CASTQRQGAVGELFF. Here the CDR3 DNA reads TGTGCCAGTACCCAGAGACAGGGGGCGGTCGGGGAGCTGTTTTTT.

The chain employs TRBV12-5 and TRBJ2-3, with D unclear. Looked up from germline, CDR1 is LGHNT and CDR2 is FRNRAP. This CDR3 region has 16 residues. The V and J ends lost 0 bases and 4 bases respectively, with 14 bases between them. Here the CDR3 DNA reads TGTGCTAGTGGTTTGGTAATTGACTTACGTCCAGATACGCAGTATTTT. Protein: CASGLVIDLRPDTQYF.

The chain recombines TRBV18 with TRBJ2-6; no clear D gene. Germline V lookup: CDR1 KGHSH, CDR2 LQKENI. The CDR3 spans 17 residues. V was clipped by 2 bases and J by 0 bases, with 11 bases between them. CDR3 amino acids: CASSPSSSGSGANVLTF. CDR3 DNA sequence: TGTGCCAGCTCACCATCAAGCTCGGGCTCTGGGGCCAACGTCCTGACTTTC.

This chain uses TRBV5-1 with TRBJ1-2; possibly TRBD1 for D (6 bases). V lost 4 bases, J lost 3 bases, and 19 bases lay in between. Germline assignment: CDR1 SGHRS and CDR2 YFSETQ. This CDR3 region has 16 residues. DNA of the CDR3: TGCGCCAGCAGCCTTGCGGGGGCCCAAGAATACTATGGCTACACCTTC. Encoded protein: CASSLAGAQEYYGYTF.

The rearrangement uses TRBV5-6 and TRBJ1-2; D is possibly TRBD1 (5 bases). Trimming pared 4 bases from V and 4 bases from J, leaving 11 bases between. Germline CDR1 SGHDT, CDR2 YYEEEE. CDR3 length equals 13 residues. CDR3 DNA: TGTGCCAGCAGCCCCCAGGGAATCTATGGCTACACCTTC. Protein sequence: CASSPQGIYGYTF. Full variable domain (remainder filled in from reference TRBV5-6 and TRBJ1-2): DAGVTQSPTHLIKTRGQQVTLRCSPKSGHDTVSWYQQALGQGPQFIFQYYEEEERQRGNFPDRFSGHQFPNYSSELNVNALLLGDSALYLCASSPQGIYGYTFGSGTRLTVV.